Each of the 14 T cell receptor beta chains below was sequenced from the same sample in a study of blood T cell repertoires in COVID-19. Profiled with immunoSEQ multiplex PCR; TCRdb holds only in-frame clones, not every one. The repertoire has approximately 160,000 clones, 65% to 85% of them found once; the top ten carry more than 3%. What was sequenced was peripheral blood. The receptors derive from a woman aged 80 or over with acute or convalescent COVID-19.

The gene calls are TRBV9 and TRBJ2-1, with D tentatively TRBD2 (5 bases). V lost 5 bases and J 0 bases, leaving 12 bases between the germline ends. Germline loops: CDR1 SGDLS, CDR2 YYNGEE. The CDR3 spans 15 residues. CDR3 sequence: CASSLFEGSYNEQFF. Written as DNA, the CDR3 is TGTGCCAGCAGTCTGTTCGAGGGCTCCTACAATGAGCAGTTCTTC.

V is TRBV18 and J is TRBJ2-5; TRBD1 agrees at 7 bases. CDR1 KGHSH and CDR2 LQKENI come from the germline V gene. The V and J ends lost 3 bases and 2 bases, in that order; junction bases with no gene match: 12. This CDR3 is 17 amino acids long. The CDR3 bases are TGTGCCAGCTCACCCCCGACAGGGTATGAAGGTCAAGAGACCCAGTACTTC. It translates to CASSPPTGYEGQETQYF.

V and J are TRBV11-2 and TRBJ2-5, with unresolved D. The CDR3 covers 14 residues. Germline-derived CDR1 and CDR2 are SGHAT and FQNNGV. Trimming removed 4 bases from V and 1 base from J, with 10 bases in between. The CDR3: CASSSNSPQETQYF. Written as DNA, the CDR3 is TGTGCCAGCAGCTCCAACAGCCCCCAAGAGACCCAGTACTTC.

The genes are TRBV5-6 and TRBJ1-5, with TRBD1 matching over 9 bases. With V trimmed by 2 bases and J by 6 bases, 3 bases remained unmatched. The CDR3 is 14 amino acids. Germline assignment: CDR1 SGHDT and CDR2 YYEEEE. CDR3 in amino acids: CASSLGTGIQPQHF. The CDR3 DNA sequence: TGTGCCAGCAGCTTAGGGACAGGGATTCAGCCCCAGCATTTT.

This clone has more than one count but fewer than ten. V is TRBV5-1 and J is TRBJ2-1, with TRBD2 matching over 8 bases. The CDR3 spans 15 residues. Germline loops: CDR1 SGHRS, CDR2 YFSETQ. The ends lost 2 bases at V and 6 bases at J; junction bases unmatched: 7. The CDR3 reads CASSFSGTLANEQFF. The CDR3 DNA sequence: TGCGCCAGCAGCTTTAGCGGGACCCTAGCCAATGAGCAGTTCTTC.

There are a few counts of this clone. This chain joins TRBV9 and TRBJ2-7; D possibly corresponds to TRBD1 (7 bases). The length of the CDR3 is 16 residues. Trimming removed 2 bases from V and 6 bases from J, with 21 bases in between. Germline CDR1 SGDLS, CDR2 YYNGEE. The CDR3 DNA sequence: TGTGCCAGCAGCGTTGACCCGGAGGGGGCGCTTGGCGAGCAGTACTTC. Translation gives CASSVDPEGALGEQYF.

The V and J genes are TRBV6-1 and TRBJ2-3, with TRBD2 identical over 9 bases. From germline, CDR1 is MNHNS and CDR2 SASEGT. This CDR3 region has 16 residues. V lost 2 bases to trimming and J lost 2 bases; unmatched junction nucleotides: 5. CDR3 sequence reads: CASSETTSGYTDTQYF. CDR3 in DNA: TGTGCCAGCAGTGAAACGACTAGCGGATACACAGATACGCAGTATTTT.

The chain uses TRBV15 and TRBJ2-5; 7 bases align to TRBD1. After removal of 0 bases from V and 3 bases from J, the junction contained 1 base not matched to a gene. This CDR3 region has 14 residues. Germline values: CDR1 LNHNV, CDR2 YYDKDF (reference sequence). CDR3 region: CATSRDGTEETQYF. The CDR3 DNA follows: TGTGCCACCAGCAGAGATGGGACAGAAGAGACCCAGTACTTC.

The chain carries TRBV5-1 and TRBJ1-2, with D unclear. CDR3 length equals 14 residues. Per the germline V gene, CDR1 is SGHRS and CDR2 is YFSETQ. With 0 bases removed from V and 7 bases from J, the gap between germline ends came to 13 bases. The CDR3 region is CASSLGGRLSGYTF. In DNA, the CDR3 is TGCGCCAGCAGCTTGGGTGGCAGGTTGAGTGGCTACACCTTC. Supplemented by reference TRBV5-1 and TRBJ1-2, the full variable domain reads KAGVTQTPRYLIKTRGQQVTLSCSPISGHRSVSWYQQTPGQGLQFLFEYFSETQRNKGNFPGRFSGRQFSNSRSEMNVSTLELGDSALYLCASSLGGRLSGYTFGSGTRLTVV.

CDR3 loop: CASSYTYGGGDTEAFF. The DNA for the CDR3 is TGTGCCAGCAGTTATACCTACGGGGGTGGTGACACTGAAGCTTTCTTT. The genes are TRBV6-6 and TRBJ1-1, with D possibly being TRBD1 (5 bases). V dropped 3 bases and J dropped 3 bases, with 17 bases sitting between them. Germline V CDR1 and CDR2: MNHNY, SVGAGI (reference sequence). The CDR3 is made up of 16 amino acids.

V is TRBV7-6 and J is TRBJ2-2; 7 bases align to TRBD2. V was pared by 8 bases and J by 6 bases, with 9 bases of the junction left unmatched. The CDR3 runs 14 residues. Germline loops: CDR1 SGHVS, CDR2 FNYEAQ. The CDR3 here is CASGDRGSAGELFF. The DNA for the CDR3 is TGTGCCAGCGGGGACCGCGGGAGCGCCGGGGAGCTGTTTTTT.

Notes on this clone: Additional DNA sequences in this sample encode the identical CDR3. The V gene is TRBV6-5, the J gene TRBJ2-7; the D is unclear. V was shortened by 5 bases and J by 3 bases, with 8 bases between the two germline ends. CDR1 is MNHEY, CDR2 SVGAGI, per germline. CDR3 length equals 12 residues. The DNA of the CDR3 is TGTGCCAGCAGTCTGACGGGCTACGAGCAGTACTTC. Translated: CASSLTGYEQYF.

The chain couples TRBV7-6 to TRBJ1-4; D uncertain. This CDR3 contains 14 residues. Germline CDR1 reads SGHVS; CDR2 reads FNYEAQ. With 5 bases removed from V and 8 bases from J, the gap between germline ends came to 15 bases. The CDR3 spells CASSRNLAGEKLFF. CDR3 DNA: TGTGCCAGCAGCCGTAACCTCGCCGGGGAAAAACTGTTTTTT.

This clone was detected a few times. The chain employs TRBV19 and TRBJ1-5; D uncertain. V was cut by 3 bases and J by 0 bases, with 15 bases left in between. CDR3 length: 17 residues. Germline values: CDR1 LNHDA, CDR2 SQIVND (reference sequence). The CDR3 nucleotides read TGTGCCAGTAGTATCGACATCTCAAACCCTAGCAATCAGCCCCAGCATTTT. Residues: CASSIDISNPSNQPQHF.